The 14 T cell receptor beta chains below come from one sample, sequenced in a study of CD4 and CD8 cells across lung adenocarcinoma regions. MiXCR was run by TCRdb on the PCR reads, yielding one entry per CDR3 protein. The sample consists of roughly 20,000 distinct CDR3 sequences, 54% of them appearing once. Sequencing was done on a sample of CD8+ T cells from the center of a lung tumor. The source is a female donor with lung adenocarcinoma. The CD4 and CD8 labels of this study may be unreliable.

V gene TRBV6-1 combines with J gene TRBJ2-3, with a possible D match to TRBD2 (6 bases). The end of the DNA fits TRBJ2-7 better, so the J call may be wrong. This CDR3 has 15 amino acids. Germline CDR1 is MNHNS and CDR2 is SASEGT. The CDR3 protein is CASRHGGDPPDTQYF. CDR3 coding DNA: TGTGCCAGCAGGCACGGCGGGGACCCCCCAGATACGCAGTACTTC.

Judged by abundance, this clonotype is medium-sized. This chain joins TRBV12-3 or TRBV12-4 and TRBJ2-2, with 9 bases matching TRBD2. The ends lost 4 bases at V and 1 base at J; junction bases unmatched: 1. The CDR3 has 15 amino acids. CDR3 bases: TGTGCCAGCAGTTCGACTAGCGGGAACACCGGGGAGCTGTTTTTT. It specifies CASSSTSGNTGELFF.

Many counts were recorded for this clonotype. The chain couples TRBV6-5 to TRBJ2-1; D is unclear. This CDR3 has 14 amino acids. Trimming left V 1 base short and J 7 bases short, with 11 bases between. Germline V gives CDR1 MNHEY, CDR2 SVGAGI. The CDR3 sequence: CASSYYSRSNEQFF. The CDR3 DNA reads as TGTGCCAGCAGTTACTATTCGAGGTCGAATGAGCAGTTCTTC.

As for this clonotype: Sequence at one end of the junction differs from germline and may be a read error. V and J are TRBV28 and TRBJ2-3; perhaps TRBD2 as D (6 bases). The CDR3 is 14 amino acids. Germline lookup yields CDR1 MDHEN and CDR2 SYDVKM. This chain's CDR3 is CASSFVSGKETQYF. In nucleotides, the CDR3 is TGTGCCAGCAGTTTTGTTAGCGGCAAAGAGACCCAGTATTTC.

This clonotype has only one observation. One junction end disagrees with the germline gene, perhaps due to a read error. The V and J genes are TRBV6-1 and TRBJ2-5, with D perhaps given as TRBD1 or TRBD2 (5 bases each). CDR3 length equals 15 residues. Germline loops: CDR1 MNHNS, CDR2 SASEGT. In DNA form, the CDR3 reads TGTGCCAGCAGTGGGACACTAGGTTTGAAAGACGCCCTGTCTTTC. Its translation: CASSGTLGLKDALSF.

This clonotype was seen a handful of times. The chain recombines TRBV6-1 with TRBJ1-1; D possibly corresponds to TRBD1 (5 bases). The CDR3 length is 17 residues. With 5 bases removed from V and 0 bases from J, the gap between germline ends came to 19 bases. Germline values: CDR1 MNHNS, CDR2 SASEGT. Here the CDR3 reads CASSRRSGLVMNTEAFF. In DNA form, the CDR3 reads TGTGCCAGCAGTCGCCGTTCGGGACTGGTGATGAACACTGAAGCTTTCTTT.

The rearrangement links TRBV6-1 to TRBJ2-3; maybe TRBD2 (6 bases). Trimming took off 6 bases at V and 11 bases at J, with 21 bases between the two ends. This CDR3 contains 14 residues. CDR1 and CDR2 from the germline V gene are MNHNS and SASEGT. CDR3 amino acids: CASRGRRAMGMQYF. In nucleotides, the CDR3 is TGTGCCAGCAGGGGGCGGAGGGCCATGGGTATGCAGTATTTT.

Remarks on this clonotype: The junction departs from the called germline gene at one end, perhaps through a read error. The chain has TRBV6-1 and TRBJ2-4, with TRBD2 matching over 8 bases. The length of the CDR3 is 15 residues. Germline-derived CDR1 and CDR2 are MNHNS and SASEGT. CDR3 sequence reads: CARRPGGGATNTQYF. The DNA for the CDR3 is TGTGCCCGCAGGCCGGGGGGGGGCGCCACAAATACTCAGTACTTC.

The chain recombines TRBV6-1 with TRBJ2-3, with TRBD1 matching over 7 bases. The CDR3 is 13 residues long. The germline gives CDR1 MNHNS, CDR2 SASEGT. After removal of 6 bases from V and 5 bases from J, the junction contained 5 bases not matched to a gene. The CDR3 loop is CASSLGQRDTQYF. As DNA, the CDR3 is TGTGCCAGCAGCTTGGGACAGAGAGATACGCAGTATTTT.

The rearrangement joins TRBV6-1 to TRBJ2-1; 7 bases fit TRBD2. The J call may be mistaken, given a closer DNA end match to TRBJ2-5. Germline loops: CDR1 MNHNS, CDR2 SASEGT. CDR3 length: 12 amino acids. CDR3 bases: TGTGCCAGCGGGAGGGCCATCCAGACCCAGTACTTC. It specifies CASGRAIQTQYF.

This chain links TRBV28 with TRBJ2-2; 12 bases are a match to TRBD2. The V gene's germline CDR1 is MDHEN and CDR2 SYDVKM. The CDR3 is made up of 15 amino acids. The CDR3 is CASASTSGRYGELFF. The CDR3 DNA reads as TGTGCGTCCGCCTCTACTAGCGGGAGGTACGGGGAGCTGTTTTTT.

The V and J genes are TRBV4-2 and TRBJ2-5; 8 bases align to TRBD2. Trimming cost V 1 base and J 11 bases; bases outside gene matches: 15. The germline CDR1 and CDR2 sequences are LGHNA and YNFKEQ. The CDR3 covers 16 residues. CDR3 region: CASSQVSGTTSGEQYF. CDR3 DNA: TGTGCCAGCAGCCAAGTTAGCGGGACGACCTCAGGGGAGCAGTACTTC.

This clonotype was recorded at least ten times. The CDR3: CASSTTGKGNIQYF. CDR3 DNA: TGTGCCAGCAGTACAACAGGGAAGGGAAACATTCAGTACTTC. The V call is TRBV6-2 or TRBV6-3, the J call TRBJ2-4; the D gene is possibly TRBD1 (6 bases). CDR1 MNHEY and CDR2 SVGEGT come from the germline V gene. CDR3 size: 14 residues. Trimming left V 5 bases short and J 6 bases short, with 14 bases between.

The chain has TRBV7-6 and TRBJ2-2; 9 positions agree with TRBD1. The CDR3 spans 18 residues. J gave up 5 bases and V 4 bases, and 14 bases lay outside the gene matches. Germline V gene sequence: CDR1 SGHVS, CDR2 FNYEAQ. In DNA, the CDR3 is TGTGCCAGCAGCTACCCCCCGGGCGGGACAGGGTTTACCGGGGAGCTGTTTTTT. Translated: CASSYPPGGTGFTGELFF.